This T cell receptor beta chain was sequenced during a study of identical twins. Study-wide findings and caveats: In drawing conclusions, the study used cross-sectional statistical analysis and did not follow the same donors. Sequences that were out-of-frame, alpha and twin-shared displayed an excess of low generation probability.

This clonotype showed up just a few times. The target antigen is unknown. CDR3 length equals 15 residues. Trimming stripped 7 bases from V and 0 bases from J, with 13 bases between. CDR1 MNHNS and CDR2 SASEGT come from the germline V gene. With template switching, a universal primer site was added, and the cDNA carried unique molecular identifiers. Each CDR3 protein is one row after TCRdb ran MiXCR on the 5' RACE reads. The table shows around 670,000 distinct CDR3 sequences, with approximately 6% occurring only once. Sequenced input: naive T cells sorted from blood. The sequence was collected from a man aged 18 to 35 in good health. V is TRBV6-1 and J is TRBJ2-1, with D possibly matching TRBD1 (5 bases). The CDR3 protein is CASKQGSSSYNEQFF. CDR3 coding DNA: TGTGCCAGCAAGCAGGGTTCAAGCTCCTACAATGAGCAGTTCTTC.